This T cell receptor (beta chain) originates from a study of blood T cell repertoires in COVID-19. The germline CDR1 and CDR2 sequences are SGHRS and YFSETQ. The CDR3 has 14 amino acids. Trimming pared 4 bases from V and 7 bases from J, leaving 18 bases between. Measured with immunoSEQ multiplex PCR; TCRdb has only the in-frame clones, and not every one. The table has 61,000 or so clones, around four fifths seen once; the top ten hold approximately 3.4%. The sequencing sample was made of peripheral blood. The chain recombines TRBV5-1 with TRBJ2-7; D perhaps matches TRBD1 (6 bases). The receptor's source is a woman of 80 years or more with acute or convalescent COVID-19. The CDR3 reads CASSSDQGSGEQYF. The CDR3 DNA reads TGCGCCAGCAGCAGTGACCAGGGGTCGGGGGAGCAGTACTTC.